The sequence of this TCR beta chain was determined in a study of CXCR3-negative and CXCR3-positive naive CD8 T cells. Germline CDR1 and CDR2: ENHRY and SYGVKD. This CDR3 has 15 residues. Each TRB cDNA library was prepared by 5' RACE (with UMI labels). TCRdb re-analyzed the 5' RACE reads; it lists each CDR3 protein once, without DNA. This sample lists some 130,000 distinct CDR3 sequences; its ten largest clones have 0.45% to 0.6%. Comment on this clonotype: The antigen is not known.

Study-level results: Naive CXCR3-negative and CXCR3-positive cells had similar TRBV-TRBJ usage; memory differed. Whereas both naive subsets had comparably high diversity, memory CD8+ cells had much lower diversity. CXCR3-positive naive cells carried more hydrophobic TRB CDR3s than CXCR3-negative ones.

Specimen: naive CXCR3- CD8+ T cells from blood. The subset: CD45RO-CCR7+CD27+CD95- naive CD8+ T cells lacking CXCR3 (TNR3-). This sequence originates from a human donor in good health. Some clones in this sample may be carry-over from other donors' samples. The chain carries TRBV10-3 and TRBJ2-1; there is no DNA to check the TCRdb D call of TRBD2. The CDR3 loop reads CAIKEERGAYNEQFF.